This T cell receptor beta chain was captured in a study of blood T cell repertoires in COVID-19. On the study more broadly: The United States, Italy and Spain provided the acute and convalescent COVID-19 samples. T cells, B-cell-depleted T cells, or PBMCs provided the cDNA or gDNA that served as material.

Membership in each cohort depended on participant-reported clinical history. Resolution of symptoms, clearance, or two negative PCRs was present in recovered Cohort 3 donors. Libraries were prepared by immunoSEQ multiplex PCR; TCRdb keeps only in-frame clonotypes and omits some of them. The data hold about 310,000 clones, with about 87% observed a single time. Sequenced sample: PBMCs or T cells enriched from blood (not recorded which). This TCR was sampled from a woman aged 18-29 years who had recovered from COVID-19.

The CDR3, as DNA: TGTGCCAGCAGTTTAATTAGAGCATCCGGCTACACCTTC. Translation gives CASSLIRASGYTF. This chain uses TRBV12-3 or TRBV12-4 with TRBJ1-2; D unresolved. Between the trimmed V and J ends, which lost 2 bases and 8 bases, there was a span of 12 bases. This CDR3 region has 13 residues.